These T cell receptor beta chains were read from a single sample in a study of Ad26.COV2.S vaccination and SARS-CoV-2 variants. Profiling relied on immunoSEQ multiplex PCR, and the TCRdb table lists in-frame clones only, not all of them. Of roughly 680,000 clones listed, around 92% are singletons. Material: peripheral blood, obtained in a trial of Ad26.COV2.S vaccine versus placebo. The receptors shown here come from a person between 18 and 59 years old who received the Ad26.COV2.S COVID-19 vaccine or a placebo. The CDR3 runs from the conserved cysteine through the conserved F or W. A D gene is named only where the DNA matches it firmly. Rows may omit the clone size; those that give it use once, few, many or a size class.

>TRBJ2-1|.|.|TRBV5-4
CASSLGAGQLYNEQFF
TGTGCCAGCAGCTTGGGGGCGGGGCAACTCTACAATGAGCAGTTCTTC
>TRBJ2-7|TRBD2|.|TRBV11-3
CASSAPGRGIYEQYF
TGTGCCAGCAGCGCTCCAGGGCGGGGGATCTACGAGCAGTACTTC
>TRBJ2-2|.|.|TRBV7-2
CASNLGVTGELFF
TGTGCCAGCAACCTCGGAGTCACCGGGGAGCTGTTTTTT
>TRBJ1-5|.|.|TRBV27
CASSSGNQPQHF
TGTGCCAGCAGCTCTGGCAATCAGCCCCAGCATTTT
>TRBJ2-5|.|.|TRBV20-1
CSAPARETQYF
TGCAGTGCCCCCGCTCGGGAGACCCAGTACTTC
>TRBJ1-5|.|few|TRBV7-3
CASSLMHNQPQHF
TGTGCCAGCAGCTTAATGCACAATCAGCCCCAGCATTTT
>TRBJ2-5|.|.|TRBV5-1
CASSIRAGKEETQYF
TGCGCCAGCAGCATACGGGCAGGAAAGGAAGAGACCCAGTACTTC
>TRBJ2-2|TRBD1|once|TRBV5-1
CASSFWDRGNTGELFF
TGCGCCAGCAGCTTTTGGGACAGGGGTAATACCGGGGAGCTGTTTTTT
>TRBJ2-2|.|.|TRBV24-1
CATSDTTEPYTGELFF
TGTGCCACCAGTGACACGACTGAGCCATACACCGGGGAGCTGTTTTTT
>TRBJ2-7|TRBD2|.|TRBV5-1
CASRPGGREYEQYF
TGCGCCAGCAGACCGGGAGGTAGGGAATACGAGCAGTACTTC
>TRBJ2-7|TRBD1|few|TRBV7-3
CASSTDRGSYEQYF
TGTGCCAGCAGCACAGACAGGGGGAGTTACGAGCAGTACTTC